This record looks at one TCR beta chain sequence and its context. Per the original data handling: It was from reference gene primer amplification that nucleated cell counts were estimated. The data were produced by immunoSEQ multiplex PCR, yet TCRdb's version contains in-frame clones alone and is incomplete. That table gives V, J and clone size, and the DNA gave D and trimming. The profile shows 300,000 to 350,000 clones, 85% to 90% of them singletons. This entry belongs to a study of blood T cell repertoires in COVID-19. Study-level background: Sites across the United States, Italy and Spain contributed samples from acute and convalescent COVID-19. In each case, the material was cDNA or gDNA derived from T cells, B-cell-depleted T cells, or PBMCs.

Trimming at V came to 0 bases and at J to 2 bases, leaving 4 bases not matched to a gene. CDR3 length equals 15 residues. The germline CDR1 and CDR2 sequences are LNHNV and YYDKDF (reference sequence). J is TRBJ2-7 and V is TRBV15, with 7 bases fitting TRBD1. The sequence came from a young woman with COVID-19, enrolled during active disease. Source material: peripheral blood. CDR3 residues: CATSRDQGQTYEQYF. The CDR3 region has the DNA TGTGCCACCAGCAGAGATCAGGGACAGACCTACGAGCAGTACTTC.